This T cell receptor (beta chain) was sequenced in a study of T cell changes during pregnancy in multiple sclerosis. Profiled with immunoSEQ multiplex PCR; TCRdb holds only in-frame clones, not every one. The sample lists about 75,000 clones; 94% were seen once. Germline V CDR1 and CDR2: SGHNT, YYREEE (reference sequence). Unmatched junction bases numbered 13, after V lost 6 bases and J lost 7 bases. This CDR3 is 14 amino acids long. The rearrangement links TRBV5-4 to TRBJ2-7, with TRBD1 matching over 7 bases. This clonotype was sampled from a female donor with multiple sclerosis, enrolled in a pregnancy study. Sequencing was performed on CD4+ T cells from peripheral blood mononuclear cells, taken after pregnancy. CDR3 protein: CASTADRFLGEQYF. CDR3 nucleotides: TGTGCCAGCACCGCGGACAGGTTTTTGGGGGAGCAGTACTTC.